What follows are 17 T cell receptor beta chains derived from one specimen sequenced in a study of T cell responses to AZD1222 COVID-19 vaccine. Only in-frame clones appear in the TCRdb table, and some are missing; sequencing was by immunoSEQ multiplex PCR. The table lists approximately 120,000 clones, approximately 85% of them singletons. The starting material was peripheral blood, obtained 28 days after the second AZD1222 dose. Receptors were obtained from an adult who received the AZD1222 COVID-19 vaccine.

This chain joins TRBV12-3 or TRBV12-4 and TRBJ2-3, with D tentatively TRBD2 (6 bases). The CDR3 consists of 12 residues. V was cut by 8 bases and J by 6 bases, with 12 bases left in between. The CDR3 is CASGGTGDTQYF. CDR3 nucleotides: TGTGCCAGCGGGGGGACTGGGGATACGCAGTATTTT.

V is TRBV4-2 and J is TRBJ2-3; unclear D gene. The CDR3 has 16 residues. The ends were cut back, 1 base at V and 0 bases at J, with 11 bases in the middle. Per germline, CDR1 LGHNA and CDR2 YNFKEQ. CDR3 DNA sequence: TGTGCCAGCAGCCAAGGGTACGGCACTAGCACAGATACGCAGTATTTT. It codes for CASSQGYGTSTDTQYF.

The chain carries TRBV3-1 (or the pseudogene TRBV3-2) and TRBJ1-6; TRBD1 aligns across 8 bases. J gave up 8 bases and V 0 bases, and 3 bases lay outside the gene matches. Germline-derived CDR1 and CDR2 are LGHDT and YNNKEL (reference sequence). This CDR3 is built from 15 residues. CDR3 in DNA: TGTGCCAGCAGCCAAGACGACAGGGGTGATTCACCCCTCCACTTT. Its translation is CASSQDDRGDSPLHF.

The V and J genes are TRBV28 and TRBJ1-2; D gene unclear. V lost 4 bases and J 4 bases, leaving 7 bases between the germline ends. There are 12 residues in the CDR3. Germline V gene sequence: CDR1 MDHEN, CDR2 SYDVKM. CDR3 bases: TGTGCCAGCAGTTCTAGTTCCTATGGCTACACCTTC. Protein product: CASSSSSYGYTF.

This sequence joins TRBV5-1 and TRBJ1-1, with 7 bases matching TRBD1. V gave up 4 bases and J gave up 6 bases; unmatched junction bases: 9. The CDR3 length is 14 residues. Looked up from germline, CDR1 is SGHRS and CDR2 is YFSETQ. The DNA of the CDR3 is TGCGCCAGCAGCCAGGAACAGGGGCGCGCTGAAGCTTTCTTT. Translating gives CASSQEQGRAEAFF.

J is TRBJ1-1 and V is TRBV5-1, with 8 bases matching TRBD1. CDR3 size: 16 residues. Germline values: CDR1 SGHRS, CDR2 YFSETQ. The junction had 10 bases not matched to a gene; V was cut back by 1 base and J by 5 bases. CDR3 in amino acids: CASSLIGQGSGTEAFF. In DNA, the CDR3 is TGCGCCAGCAGCTTGATCGGACAGGGATCGGGTACTGAAGCTTTCTTT.

The CDR3, as DNA: TGTGCCAGCAGCGGCTCCGGGACGATTAACTATGGCTACACCTTC. It yields the protein CASSGSGTINYGYTF. This sequence joins TRBV9 and TRBJ1-2; a possible D gene is TRBD1 (5 bases). The CDR3 spans 15 residues. V gave up 3 bases and J gave up 1 base, with 13 bases separating them. Germline loops: CDR1 SGDLS, CDR2 YYNGEE.

The genes are TRBV3-1 (or the pseudogene TRBV3-2) and TRBJ2-3; TRBD2 agrees at 12 bases. CDR1 and CDR2 from the germline V gene are LGHDT and YNNKEL (reference sequence). Germline trimming cut 1 base from V and 5 bases from J; bases unmatched to any gene: 4. CDR3 length: 16 amino acids. In nucleotides, the CDR3 is TGTGCCAGCAGCCAAGCGGCTAGCGGGGGGGGAGATACGCAGTATTTT. Encoded protein: CASSQAASGGGDTQYF.

A remark on this clone: This specimen includes other DNA sequences encoding the same CDR3. CDR3 in DNA: TGTGCCACCAGTGACCCCGATGTAAGCTACGAGCAGTACTTC. Translating it yields CATSDPDVSYEQYF. This sequence joins TRBV24-1 and TRBJ2-7; D uncertain. V was trimmed by 4 bases and J by 3 bases, leaving 12 bases between them. Germline loops: CDR1 KGHDR, CDR2 SFDVKD. This CDR3 has 14 amino acids.

The chain joins TRBV9 to TRBJ2-1, with 10 bases matching TRBD2. The CDR3 is made up of 14 amino acids. Germline V gives CDR1 SGDLS, CDR2 YYNGEE. Unmatched junction bases numbered 2, after V lost 3 bases and J lost 5 bases. CDR3 in DNA: TGTGCCAGCAGCGCCCTAGCGGGGGACAATGAGCAGTTCTTC. Amino acid sequence: CASSALAGDNEQFF. The variable domain in full, completed from reference TRBV9 and TRBJ2-1, reads DSGVTQTPKHLITATGQRVTLRCSPRSGDLSVYWYQQSLDQGLQFLIQYYNGEERAKGNILERFSAQQFPDLHSELNLSSLELGDSALYFCASSALAGDNEQFFGPGTRLTVL.

In its sample, this clone was seen a few times. The chain is built from TRBV5-6 and TRBJ2-4, with 8 bases lining up with TRBD1. The CDR3 runs 13 residues. After removal of 4 bases from V and 9 bases from J, the junction contained 6 bases not matched to a gene. Looked up from germline, CDR1 is SGHDT and CDR2 is YYEEEE. The CDR3 loop is CASSPGQGVIQYF. CDR3 DNA sequence: TGTGCCAGCAGCCCCGGACAGGGTGTCATTCAGTACTTC.

The chain uses TRBV5-1 and TRBJ2-3, with no clear D. Trimming left V 0 bases short and J 2 bases short, with 7 bases between. Germline assignment: CDR1 SGHRS and CDR2 YFSETQ. This CDR3 spans 14 amino acids. Here the CDR3 reads CASSLGEFTDTQYF. In DNA, the CDR3 is TGCGCCAGCAGCTTGGGGGAATTCACAGATACGCAGTATTTT.

This chain connects TRBV5-3 to TRBJ1-2, with 10 bases that match TRBD1. TRBV5-3 is marked as an open reading frame, function uncertain. This CDR3 region has 14 residues. The V segment lost 1 base and the J segment 6 bases; nucleotides outside the gene matches: 3. The CDR3 sequence: CARSLWGQGHGYTF. DNA for the CDR3: TGTGCCAGAAGCTTGTGGGGACAGGGGCATGGCTACACCTTC.

The chain joins TRBV6-5 to TRBJ1-5, with 10 positions matching TRBD1. The CDR3 spans 14 residues. V gave up 6 bases and J gave up 1 base; unmatched junction bases: 0. Germline V CDR1 and CDR2: MNHEY, SVGAGI. CDR3 DNA sequence: TGTGCCAGCAGGGACAGGGGGAGCAATCAGCCCCAGCATTTT. It encodes CASRDRGSNQPQHF.

The chain combines TRBV18 with TRBJ1-2; 7 positions agree with TRBD1. Trimming cost V 3 bases and J 3 bases; bases outside gene matches: 13. Looked up from germline, CDR1 is KGHSH and CDR2 is LQKENI. The CDR3 has 17 amino acids. CDR3 DNA sequence: TGTGCCAGCTCACCGCGTCAAACAGGGGCGCATGACTATGGCTACACCTTC. This gives the protein CASSPRQTGAHDYGYTF.

This clone was seen more than once but under ten times. The rearrangement joins TRBV6-2 or TRBV6-3 to TRBJ1-5, with D unresolved. Trimming left V 0 bases short and J 2 bases short, with 11 bases between. The CDR3 has 16 residues. Germline V gene lookup returns CDR1 MNHEY and CDR2 SVGEGT. CDR3 in DNA: TGTGCCAGCAGTTACTCGTCGGGAGTGGGCAATCAGCCCCAGCATTTT. Translation gives CASSYSSGVGNQPQHF.

In its sample, this clone was seen once. V usage is TRBV7-6 and J usage is TRBJ2-5; TRBD2 is a possible D gene (6 bases). Germline V gene data show CDR1 as SGHVS and CDR2 as FNYEAQ. Trimming removed 8 bases from V and 4 bases from J, with 17 bases in between. The CDR3 covers 14 residues. The CDR3 coding sequence is TGTGCCAGCCGGGCGGGAAGGGTTGGAGAGACCCAGTACTTC. This gives the protein CASRAGRVGETQYF.